This TCR beta chain appears in the sequencing data of a study of metastatic and nonmetastatic thyroid tumors. Looking at the study overall: Comparative analysis of repertoires was undertaken across blood and tumor or nodule tissue obtained from malignant and benign thyroid patients.

By its share, this clone is medium-sized. Each patient came to thyroid surgery without any prior treatment (of any kind). The CDR3 covers 12 residues. V dropped 3 bases and J dropped 9 bases, with 11 bases sitting between them. Authors' analysis steps: Built for papillary thyroid cancer, a distant-metastasis classifier drew on CDR3 differences across clinicopathological groups. TCRdb called clones again from the PCR reads with MiXCR. Here the V and J calls rest on TCRdb's processing, not on the authors' analysis. Among 5,500 to 7,000 clones listed, roughly 15% were seen once. The chain employs TRBV12-3 or TRBV12-4 and TRBJ2-5; D is possibly TRBD1 (6 bases). Sequences were obtained from tumor tissue. This clonotype was obtained from a male donor with papillary thyroid cancer or a benign thyroid nodule (not recorded which). Some clones in this sample may be carry-over from other donors' samples. CDR3 residues: CASSLYRVAQYF. DNA of the CDR3: TGTGCCAGCAGTTTGTACAGGGTGGCCCAGTACTTC.